The T cell receptor beta chain under discussion was sequenced for a study of cytomegalovirus exposure and HLA in healthy donors (dated by TCRdb to the late 2010s). For the wider study: An earlier analysis of fewer than 750 of the donors reported under 300 Gb of sequence data and around 110 million unique TCR beta sequences obtained from around 180 million T cells. About 300 gigabases of sequencing data and tens of millions of unique TCR sequences were included in an early release covering about 700 HLA-typed donors. Among the 398 genotyped donors, more than 70% belonged to the genetic ancestry cluster associated with self-reported Caucasian donors. The study was designed to test whether signatures of past pathogen exposure could be identified by cataloging public T cell receptors. Using immunosequencing, the study profiled T cell repertoires from 666 subjects and related those repertoires to cytomegalovirus serostatus. Along with the roughly 710-subject first cohort, a separate validation cohort of approximately 110 different subjects was used. To predict cytomegalovirus infection status, the study brought together high-throughput TCR immunosequencing, statistical association of individual TCRs with disease status, and machine learning. To study patterns of TCR occurrence, a later analysis re-analyzed previously published TCR beta repertoires from several hundred donors and added high-resolution HLA genotyping. Rather than drawing on any new phenotypic data, the later analysis identified candidate immune exposures from TCR beta sequences and the way those sequences occurred across donors. In an earlier analysis of 587 of the donors, high-throughput TCR beta sequencing was used to judge whether each TCR beta V gene segment behaved as functional or pseudogenic. Donor age, sex, ethnicity and CMV serostatus were compiled together with the repertoire data. A later genetic analysis used genome-wide SNP genotypes for about 65% of the roughly 700 donors, treating that subset as a discovery cohort. All discovery cohort repertoires had been generated using a single sequencing platform. HLA typing included class I and class II loci at four-digit resolution. Typing coverage varied by locus: about 620-640 donors for A, B, C, DRB1 and DQB1; roughly 500 for DQA1; about 600 for DPA1; some 470 for DPB1. Because of strong linkage in the cohort, five DR-DQ haplotypes were treated as single units for association and clustering. Among 398 genotyped donors of the cohort, an average of approximately 220,000 unique TCR beta nucleotide sequences was sequenced per donor, of which about 19% were non-productive. Broad study findings and their caveats: In a later analysis, 16,951 TCR beta sequences were associated with specific HLA alleles at a false discovery rate of 0.05. This cohort had only TCR beta chains sequenced, and the lack of alpha or paired-chain data limited which features could be detected. A further reported finding was that TCR beta sequences accurately predicted the HLA-A and HLA-B alleles for most subjects in the first cohort. V-gene and J-gene trimming of TCR beta chains was associated with a missense DCLRE1C variant in a later genetic analysis, and the association was replicated in an independent cohort. Because counts were too low, roughly 16 rarely observed V segments, including chromosome 9 orphons, were left out of the earlier analysis of some 640 of the donors. Assigning TCR associations to individual alleles was difficult when HLA alleles, especially DR and DQ, strongly co-occurred. Correlated functional status among segregating V segments might reflect linkage disequilibrium, but an unknown experimental factor could not be ruled out. An earlier analysis of approximately 530 of the donors showed that most TCR beta V segments appeared in productive rearrangements either about 87% or about 30% of the time, which broadly matched IMGT annotations. A later analysis reported that several top co-occurrence clusters appeared linked to parvovirus B19, influenza, CMV and Epstein-Barr virus. In a later analysis, HLA-associated TCR beta chains showed more clonal expansion and lower generation probabilities than non-associated chains that were equally common. In a later genetic analysis, fewer N-insertions in productive TCRs were reported among donors in an Asian-associated ancestry cluster than the roughly 700-donor mean. According to a later analysis, most CMV-associated TCR beta chains appeared to be HLA-restricted, and the HLA associations seemed to be driven largely by CMV exposure. Some IMGT-functional V segments, including TRBV6-2 and TRBV6-3, could not be distinguished by the 87-base-pair reads and were therefore excluded. According to a later analysis, TCR association rates differed among HLA loci, with DRB1 alleles showing the most associated TCRs and HLA-C alleles showing the fewest. Immune exposure information for the cohort was limited to CMV serostatus. While some public TCRs were present in many individuals, most TCR sequences turned up only very rarely across donors. The authors suggested that the approach could potentially be generalized to other disease states and immunological phenotypes. Sequencing depth was assumed to be roughly uniform across donors in the presence/absence analyses, though that assumption may not hold. HLA typing was unavailable for some donors at each locus, so association tests used only the typed subset. A group of highly shared sequence variants was considered likely to be a technical artifact of the sequencing pipeline. Three of the identified cytomegalovirus-associated TCR beta chains were confirmed in vitro to be specific for cytomegalovirus antigens. The classifier was reported to diagnose cytomegalovirus status with high specificity and sensitivity in both the original and validation cohorts. A total of around 150 TCR beta chains were listed by the study as associated with cytomegalovirus.

No count is recorded, though its frequency marks this clone as medium-sized (0.01 to 0.1%). This receptor's antigen is unknown. The receptor library was made with the immunoSEQ multiplex PCR assay. For the multiplex PCR, a mixture combining 60 forward primers for TCR Vbeta segments and 13 reverse primers for TCR Jbeta segments was used. Amplification of the CDR3 region of rearranged TCR beta genes was performed with a multiplex PCR assay on genomic DNA. Amplified TCR beta libraries were sequenced as 87-base-pair reads on the Illumina HiSeq System. The study's processing was this. A later analysis tallied 70 million to 100 million unique TCR beta chains across the approximately 670 repertoires, and some 10 million of those chains were shared by two or more donors. Raw reads were error-corrected and collapsed into unique sequences with a nearest-neighbor algorithm that merged closely related sequences to remove PCR and sequencing errors. CDR3 sequences were aligned to IMGT reference sequences to assign V, D and J gene segments. Each retained sequence needed at least a six-nucleotide match to both a V gene segment and a J gene segment. A rearrangement was called productive if the CDR3 had no stop codons and remained in frame with V and J, and every other rearrangement was called non-productive. CDR3 was defined according to IMGT convention as the region running from the second conserved V-encoded cysteine to the conserved J-encoded phenylalanine. Sequences without an unambiguous match to a single V gene segment were excluded from the earlier analysis of a few hundred of the donors. In an earlier analysis of 587 of the donors, V segments were called functional above 56.7% productive rearrangements and were called segregating when the between-donor standard deviation exceeded 5%. A statistical classification framework was built to diagnose cytomegalovirus status from the catalog of TCR beta chain sequences. A later analysis assigned V and J genes by comparing TCR nucleotide sequences with IMGT/GENE-DB human TR gene sequences. A later analysis assigned CDR3 sequences and most-parsimonious VDJ recombination scenarios with the TCRdist pipeline. In a later analysis, each TCR beta chain was defined by its CDR3 amino acid sequence together with its V-gene family, and reads without a unique V-gene family were excluded. In a later analysis, approximately 640 highly shared, low-generation-probability nucleotide sequences were removed to address suspected cross-contamination and a sequencing artifact. In a later analysis, a clonal expansion index for each public chain was calculated from normalized within-repertoire ranks of inferred template counts. Generation probabilities in a later analysis came from a VDJ recombination model fitted to out-of-frame rearrangements, and those results were checked against IGoR. In a later analysis, hypergeometric tests were used to score TCR-TCR, TCR-HLA and TCR-CMV co-occurrence, with a repertoire-size bias correction applied to TCR pairs. To estimate false discovery rates, a later analysis permuted the HLA or CMV assignments 20 times. A later analysis grouped co-occurring TCRs with DBSCAN, adding TCRdist sequence similarity when clustering within HLA-allele-positive subsets. For co-occurrence clustering, repertoires with fewer than 30,000 or more than 120,000 public chains were excluded, along with roughly 5 repertoires with anomalous nucleotide sharing. TCRdb mirrors the immuneACCESS table, restricted to in-frame sequences. Some clones are absent from its copies; in checked studies, under half trace to an unresolved V gene, and the reason for the others is unknown. Clone size and V and J calls were adopted from that table, with D and trimming inferred from the DNA. The table of this sample itemizes about 75,000 clones. The ten largest account for approximately 2.9% of the sample.

V gives up 4 bases and J gives up 3 bases, and the segment between their germline ends measures 17 bases. From its cysteine to its phenylalanine, the CDR3 spans 15 amino acids. Kept here is only the CDR3 DNA, which spans 45 bases and is read in frame from base 1. CDR1 and CDR2 are drawn from the germline V gene: SGHTS, YDEGEE. The cohort comprised under 700 healthy bone marrow donors. All cohort members were sampled while nominally healthy, although unrecorded immune exposures were likely present. The donor was CMV seronegative and was included in the group of over 300 seronegative cohort members. Each donor provided a peripheral blood sample, and peripheral blood mononuclear cells were used for TCR beta sequencing. The Qiagen DNeasy Blood Extraction Kit was used to extract genomic DNA from the blood cell samples.

The chain is encoded by TRBV5-8 joined to TRBJ2-7; TRBD1 is a weak D gene call, 6 bases matching. Material: PBMCs. The source is a man aged 35-49 years in good health and CMV-seronegative. The CDR3 protein: CASSTPTGLYYEQYF. The sequence in DNA is TGTGCCAGCAGCACTCCAACAGGGTTATACTACGAGCAGTACTTC. Reference TRBV5-8 and TRBJ2-7 genes cover what lies past the CDR3, so the full variable domain is EAGVTQSPTHLIKTRGQQATLRCSPISGHTSVYWYQQALGLGLQFLLWYDEGEERNRGNFPPRFSGRQFPNYSSELNVNALELEDSALYLCASSTPTGLYYEQYFGPGTRLTVT.